The present T cell receptor beta chain was sequenced within a study of T cell responses to AZD1222 COVID-19 vaccine. Worth noting for this clone: Its antigen is currently unknown.

This table comes from immunoSEQ multiplex PCR, and its TCRdb copy is limited to in-frame clones, with some not included. The table has approximately 100,000 clones, roughly nine tenths seen once. With 5 bases clipped from V and 3 bases from J, the junction kept 16 bases outside the gene matches. CDR3 size: 17 residues. Germline-derived CDR1 and CDR2 are ENHRY and SYGVKD. Study-wide results and limits: Increased Spike-specific TCR breadth and depth were observed after two AZD1222 doses. Spike-wide coverage was observed for vaccine-associated CD4 TCRs, with dominant responses at 160-218 and 743-854.

The rearrangement joins TRBV10-3 to TRBJ2-7; TRBD1 matches 7 bases. This sequence was found in an adult who received the AZD1222 COVID-19 vaccine. Sequences were derived from peripheral blood, sampled 28 days after the second AZD1222 dose. CDR3 coding DNA: TGTGCCATCAGTTCCTCCCGAACAGGGGCAATCCTCTACGAGCAGTACTTC. As protein: CAISSSRTGAILYEQYF.